This T cell receptor beta chain was recovered during a study of shared clonotypes between healthy human individuals (dated by TCRdb to the early 2020s). In the study overall: A couple of women and a few men aged 18 to 49 years were included in the cohort. For each donor, three plates each were used for CD4 naive and CD4 memory, two plates were used for CD8 naive, and one plate was used for CD8 memory. To increase sequencing depth and limit assay-specific biases, TCR repertoire library preparation and sequencing were carried out by different laboratories using diverse techniques. Each donor's leukapheresis produced roughly between roughly 0.85 and 10 billion PBMCs. Blood TCR repertoires of five healthy adults were deeply sequenced to estimate repertoire size and the extent of clonotype sharing between individuals.

Donors were healthy HIV-negative adults with no recently reported acute infections or vaccinations. Every donor was a Caucasian adult residing in Nashville, Tennessee, USA. CD4+ T cells were enriched by magnetic negative selection, after which naive cells were positively selected on CD45RA and the negative fraction was taken as the memory subset. Blood was collected by leukapheresis, and PBMCs were isolated by Ficoll-Histopaque density gradient centrifugation and then cryopreserved in liquid nitrogen vapor phase. Purity and quantity of every magnetically sorted T cell population were checked by analytical flow cytometry. Genomic DNA was isolated from each sorted fraction and quantified by UV absorbance on a Nanodrop 2000c. Overall study outcomes, separate from this receptor: Because the study included a small number of donors, the genetic and exposure-history diversity represented was limited. Incomplete sequencing was indicated by rarefaction of sorted-subset datasets, despite the large sequencing depth. Across a handful of donors, around 5% of naive CD4, 3.5% of naive CD8, roughly 2.3% of memory CD4, and under 0.45% of memory CD8 clonotypes were shared. Pairwise subsampling led to the expectation that sequencing depth would affect the degree of clonotype sharing among donors. Compared with non-shared clonotypes, clonotypes shared by all four sorted-subset donors had higher generation probabilities. Estimated clonotype richness was generally larger for naive than for memory subsets. Only blood was sampled, and tissue TCR repertoires likely differ from those in blood.

On this clone itself: Its antigen remains unidentified. Base qualities were left out, and no much larger clone turns up one base away.

Using the deep immunoSEQ assay, multiplex PCR amplified TCR CDR3 regions from genomic DNA. For each cell subset, the extracted genomic DNA was distributed evenly across all wells of several immunoSEQ 96-well plates, and each plate served as one replicate. For sorted subsets, approximately 200 ng of genomic DNA, equivalent to some 33,000 T cell genomes, went into each replicate PCR. Purified libraries were quantified with a Qubit 3.0 fluorometer, sized on a Bioanalyzer 2100, and re-quantified with the KAPA Library Quantification kit. Each immunoSEQ 96-well plate was sequenced on its own single-read 150-cycle Illumina NextSeq 550 flow cell. As for how the authors treated the data: Because the immunoSEQ output held only junctional sequences and lacked quality scores, the filtering could not match the filtering applied to full-length reads. Sequences were annotated with PyIR, a Python wrapper for IgBLAST v1.9, and V/J genes and CDR3 were assigned using IMGT germline references. Reads were removed for weak V/J assignments (E-value above 1e-6), missing CDR3, stop codons, out-of-frame junctions, or ambiguous translated residues. V3J clonotypes were defined by identical inferred V gene, J gene, and CDR3 amino acid sequence. To compute the percentage overlap between repertoires, the number of shared unique clonotypes was divided by the size of the smaller repertoire. RTK rarefaction, the Chao1 estimator, and Recon v2.1 estimates of unobserved clonotypes were used to assess repertoire richness. OLGA was used to compute generation probabilities for all TCRbeta clonotypes that the gDNA method yielded from several donors. TCRdb provides this immuneACCESS table in a form limited to in-frame rearrangements. Some clones are lacking; in checked studies, under half of them reflect an unresolved V gene, and why the rest are absent is not known. V and J calls and clone size follow that table, whereas D and trimming were derived from the DNA. This sample comprises some 1,100,000 clones, 75% to 85% of them detected only once. Approximately 0.5% of the sample is in the top ten clones.

For CDR1 and CDR2, the germline V gene lists SNHLY and FYNNEI. There are 12 amino acids in the CDR3, from cysteine to phenylalanine inclusive. CDR3 DNA is the only sequence kept; it has 36 bases, read in frame from the first base. The V end loses 7 bases and the J end loses 1 base, and a stretch of 8 bases separates them. The sample taken for sequencing was memory CD4+ T cells from PBMCs. The cell subset or site label for this specimen denotes: CD45RA-negative fraction. The receptor's source is a man aged 18 to 35 in good health. Some clones in this sample may be carry-over from other donors' samples. The chain was built from TRBV2 and TRBJ2-7, with the D gene not confidently named. The CDR3 corresponds to CASKMTSYEQYF. The base sequence is TGTGCCAGCAAGATGACATCCTACGAGCAGTACTTC.